Below, 11 T cell receptor beta chains from the same sample are listed, as sequenced in a study of cytomegalovirus exposure and HLA in healthy donors. PCR used 60 Vbeta primers and 13 Jbeta primers. The assay was immunoSEQ multiplex PCR, and TCRdb's table has in-frame clones only and misses some. Seen here are about 140,000 clones, 80% observed once, and the top ten hold about 2.5%. The sequencing input was PBMCs. Receptors were obtained from a man between 50 and 59 years old in good health and CMV-seronegative.

The chain carries TRBV5-1 and TRBJ2-3; 10 nucleotides line up with TRBD2. The CDR3 is 17 amino acids. The V and J ends lost 5 bases and 4 bases, in that order; junction bases with no gene match: 13. Looked up from germline, CDR1 is SGHRS and CDR2 is YFSETQ. The CDR3: CASRPPVGAGGADTQYF. In nucleotides, the CDR3 is TGCGCCAGCAGACCTCCTGTCGGAGCGGGGGGGGCAGATACGCAGTATTTT.

Written as DNA, the CDR3 is TGTGCAGTAACGGGCAGGGGGCTTGGCTACACCTTC. Translated: CAVTGRGLGYTF. This chain uses TRBV19 with TRBJ1-2; 8 positions agree with TRBD1. The germline gives CDR1 LNHDA, CDR2 SQIVND (reference sequence). The CDR3 is made up of 12 amino acids.

The gene calls are TRBV14 and TRBJ2-1; 9 bases match TRBD1. Trimming took 4 bases from V and 2 from J; bases not matched to a gene: 6. Germline V lookup: CDR1 SGHDN, CDR2 FVKESK. The CDR3 runs 16 residues. CDR3 nucleotide sequence: TGTGCCAGCAGCCTCGGGACAGGGTTCCCCTACAATGAGCAGTTCTTC. It translates to CASSLGTGFPYNEQFF.

The chain couples TRBV5-1 to TRBJ1-6; weak D call: TRBD1 (6 bases). Trimming shortened V by 0 bases and J by 5 bases, and 12 bases separated the two germline ends. Germline V gene lookup returns CDR1 SGHRS and CDR2 YFSETQ. The CDR3 sequence is 16 residues long. CDR3 coding DNA: TGCGCCAGCAGCTTGGGTGGGACACCTGATAATTCACCCCTCCACTTT. Its protein is CASSLGGTPDNSPLHF.

The chain couples TRBV7-3 to TRBJ2-2; 9 bases are a match to TRBD1. The CDR3 spans 16 residues. V gave up 3 bases and J gave up 4 bases; unmatched junction bases: 6. Germline loops: CDR1 SGHTA, CDR2 FQGTGA. The DNA of the CDR3 is TGTGCCAGCAGCTTGCGGACAGGGGCGGGCACCGGGGAGCTGTTTTTT. It specifies CASSLRTGAGTGELFF.

Remarks on this clone: This sample includes further DNA sequences coding for the same CDR3. The J gene is TRBJ2-7, the V gene TRBV2, with 7 bases aligning to TRBD2. This CDR3 is 14 amino acids long. Germline trimming cut 6 bases from V and 0 bases from J; bases unmatched to any gene: 5. Germline V gives CDR1 SNHLY, CDR2 FYNNEI. The DNA for the CDR3 is TGTGCCAGCAGGGAGGGCGGGAGCTCCTACGAGCAGTACTTC. This translates into CASREGGSSYEQYF.

This rearrangement joins TRBV7-9 to TRBJ2-1; 7 bases line up with TRBD2. This CDR3 has 15 amino acids. Unmatched junction bases numbered 11, after V lost 7 bases and J lost 5 bases. From germline, CDR1 is SEHNR and CDR2 FQNEAQ (reference sequence). Here the CDR3 reads CASTPWGGRNNEQFF. The CDR3 DNA reads as TGTGCCAGCACCCCATGGGGGGGTAGGAACAATGAGCAGTTCTTC.

The rearrangement uses TRBV7-2 and TRBJ1-1; the match to TRBD1 covers 7 bases. Germline CDR1 reads SGHTA; CDR2 reads FQGNSA. The CDR3 totals 15 residues. J gave up 1 base and V 5 bases, and 7 bases lay outside the gene matches. The CDR3 DNA reads TGTGCCAGCAGCCCCAAGACAGGGCGGAACACTGAAGCTTTCTTT. Translating it yields CASSPKTGRNTEAFF.

The chain couples TRBV7-9 to TRBJ1-1; TRBD1 matches at 7 bases. V was pared by 6 bases and J by 0 bases, with 1 base of the junction left unmatched. CDR1 and CDR2 (germline): SEHNR, FQNEAQ (reference sequence). The CDR3 length is 13 residues. The CDR3 spells CASRDRMNTEAFF. CDR3 DNA: TGTGCCAGCAGGGACAGGATGAACACTGAAGCTTTCTTT.

The genes are TRBV4-1 and TRBJ2-5; 8 bases agree with TRBD1. The J segment lost 5 bases and the V segment lost 3 bases, leaving 8 bases of the junction unmatched. The CDR3 has 15 amino acids. Germline assignment: CDR1 MGHRA and CDR2 YSYEKL. The CDR3 spells CASSHSRGQGETQYF. CDR3 DNA: TGCGCCAGCAGCCACTCCCGAGGACAGGGTGAGACCCAGTACTTC.

The chain has TRBV19 and TRBJ1-2, with 11 bases fitting TRBD1. CDR3 size: 15 residues. Germline V lookup: CDR1 LNHDA, CDR2 SQIVND (reference sequence). V shed 5 bases, J shed 6 bases, and the junction held 8 bases outside the gene matches. CDR3 residues: CASSSAGTGGHGYTF. DNA for the CDR3: TGTGCCAGTAGTTCCGCCGGGACAGGGGGGCATGGCTACACCTTC.